One and the same sample provided the 7 T cell receptor beta chains below, sequenced in a study of beta chain features in type 1 diabetes. Expressed TCRB transcripts were sequenced after all isolated RNA was converted to cDNA. The assay was immunoSEQ multiplex PCR, and TCRdb's table has in-frame clones only and misses some. Of about 220,000 clones listed, 11% were seen once; the top ten hold over 1%. The sample comprised central memory CD4+ T cells from blood. These receptors came from a man aged 18 to 35 in good health.

This clone has just a few counts. This chain connects TRBV27 to TRBJ2-3; D unclear. This CDR3 has 14 residues. In germline, CDR1 is MNHEY, CDR2 SMNVEV (reference sequence). V was shortened by 2 bases and J by 0 bases, with 6 bases between the two germline ends. The CDR3: CASSLQTSTDTQYF. The DNA for the CDR3 is TGTGCCAGCAGTTTACAAACAAGCACAGATACGCAGTATTTT.

The genes are TRBV2 and TRBJ2-3, with a tentative D call TRBD1 (6 bases). CDR3 length: 14 residues. Germline CDR1 SNHLY, CDR2 FYNNEI. Trimming stripped 5 bases from V and 0 bases from J, with 9 bases between. The CDR3 DNA reads as TGTGCCAGCAGTAAACAGGGAAGCACAGATACGCAGTATTTT. Residues: CASSKQGSTDTQYF. Full variable domain (missing parts from reference TRBV2 and TRBJ2-3): EPEVTQTPSHQVTQMGQEVILRCVPISNHLYFYWYRQILGQKVEFLVSFYNNEISEKSEIFDDQFSVERPDGSNFTLKIRSTKLEDSAMYFCASSKQGSTDTQYFGPGTRLTVL.

In its sample, this clone was seen a few times. The J gene is TRBJ2-5, the V gene TRBV30; 8 positions match TRBD1. This CDR3 comprises 15 residues. Per germline, CDR1 GTSNPN and CDR2 SVGIG (reference sequence). V shed 4 bases, J shed 5 bases, and the junction held 12 bases outside the gene matches. The CDR3 DNA follows: TGTGCCTGGACGCGAAACAGGGGGAGTAGGGAGACCCAGTACTTC. Translated: CAWTRNRGSRETQYF.

There are a few counts of this clone. The chain carries TRBV5-4 and TRBJ1-1; 8 nucleotides align to TRBD1. The CDR3 loop spans 17 amino acids. J gave up 1 base and V 0 bases, and 8 bases lay outside the gene matches. The V gene's germline CDR1 is SGHNT and CDR2 YYREEE (reference sequence). The CDR3 sequence is CASSLGARTGRNTEAFF. CDR3 nucleotides: TGTGCCAGCAGCTTGGGTGCCCGGACAGGGCGGAACACTGAAGCTTTCTTT.

This clone occurred a few times. The rearrangement uses TRBV2 and TRBJ1-1; unclear D gene. This CDR3 spans 10 amino acids. V lost 9 bases and J 5 bases, leaving 7 bases between the germline ends. CDR1 is SNHLY and CDR2 is FYNNEI in the germline V gene. The CDR3 sequence: CARVSTEAFF. The CDR3 nucleotides are TGTGCCAGGGTCAGTACTGAAGCTTTCTTT.

This chain joins TRBV30 and TRBJ2-5, with D possibly TRBD1 on 6 matching bases. The germline CDR1 and CDR2 sequences are GTSNPN and SVGIG (reference sequence). V lost 5 bases, J lost 4 bases, and 14 bases lay in between. The CDR3 loop spans 13 amino acids. The CDR3 protein is CAWDPGARETQYF. The CDR3 region has the DNA TGTGCCTGGGACCCAGGGGCGCGAGAGACCCAGTACTTC.

This sequence joins TRBV28 and TRBJ2-3; the D is unclear. V lost 6 bases to trimming and J lost 6 bases, with 16 bases between them. The germline gives CDR1 MDHEN, CDR2 SYDVKM. There are 14 residues in the CDR3. The CDR3 loop is CASRQGLERDTQYF. The CDR3 DNA reads TGTGCCAGCAGACAAGGCCTAGAGAGGGATACGCAGTATTTT.